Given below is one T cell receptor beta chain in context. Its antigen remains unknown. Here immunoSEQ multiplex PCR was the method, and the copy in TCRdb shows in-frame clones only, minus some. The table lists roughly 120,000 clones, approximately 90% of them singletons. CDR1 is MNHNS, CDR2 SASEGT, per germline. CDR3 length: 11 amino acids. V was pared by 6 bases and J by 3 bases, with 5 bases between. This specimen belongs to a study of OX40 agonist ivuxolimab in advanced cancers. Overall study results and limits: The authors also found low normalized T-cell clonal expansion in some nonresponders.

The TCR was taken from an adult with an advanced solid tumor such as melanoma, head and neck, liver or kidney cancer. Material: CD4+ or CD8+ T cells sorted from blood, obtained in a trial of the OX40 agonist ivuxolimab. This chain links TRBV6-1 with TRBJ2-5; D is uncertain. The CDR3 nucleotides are TGTGCCAGCAGCGGAGAAGAGACCCAGTACTTC. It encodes CASSGEETQYF.